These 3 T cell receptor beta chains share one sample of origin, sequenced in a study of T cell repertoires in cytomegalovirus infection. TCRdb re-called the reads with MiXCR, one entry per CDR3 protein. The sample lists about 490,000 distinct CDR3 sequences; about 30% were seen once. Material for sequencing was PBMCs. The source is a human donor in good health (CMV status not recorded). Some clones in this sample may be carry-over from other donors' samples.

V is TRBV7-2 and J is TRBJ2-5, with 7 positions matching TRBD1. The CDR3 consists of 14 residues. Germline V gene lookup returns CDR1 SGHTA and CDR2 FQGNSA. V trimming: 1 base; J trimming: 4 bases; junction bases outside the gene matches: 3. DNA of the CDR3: TGTGCCAGCAGCTTAGAAGCAGGGGGAGAGACCCAGTACTTC. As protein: CASSLEAGGETQYF.

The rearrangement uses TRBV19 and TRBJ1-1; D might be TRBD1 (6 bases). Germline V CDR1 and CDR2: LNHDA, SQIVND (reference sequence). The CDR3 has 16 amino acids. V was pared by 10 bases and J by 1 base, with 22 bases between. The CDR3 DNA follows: TGTGCCACCCACAAGGAGCAGGGGATAGGGAACACTGAAGCTTTCTTT. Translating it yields CATHKEQGIGNTEAFF.

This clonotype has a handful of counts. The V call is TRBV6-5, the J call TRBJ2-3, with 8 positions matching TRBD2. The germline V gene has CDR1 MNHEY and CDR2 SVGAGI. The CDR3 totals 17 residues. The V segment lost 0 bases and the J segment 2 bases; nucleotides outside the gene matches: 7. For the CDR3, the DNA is TGTGCCAGCAGTTACTCTGTATCTAGCGGGCTCACAGATACGCAGTATTTT. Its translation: CASSYSVSSGLTDTQYF.